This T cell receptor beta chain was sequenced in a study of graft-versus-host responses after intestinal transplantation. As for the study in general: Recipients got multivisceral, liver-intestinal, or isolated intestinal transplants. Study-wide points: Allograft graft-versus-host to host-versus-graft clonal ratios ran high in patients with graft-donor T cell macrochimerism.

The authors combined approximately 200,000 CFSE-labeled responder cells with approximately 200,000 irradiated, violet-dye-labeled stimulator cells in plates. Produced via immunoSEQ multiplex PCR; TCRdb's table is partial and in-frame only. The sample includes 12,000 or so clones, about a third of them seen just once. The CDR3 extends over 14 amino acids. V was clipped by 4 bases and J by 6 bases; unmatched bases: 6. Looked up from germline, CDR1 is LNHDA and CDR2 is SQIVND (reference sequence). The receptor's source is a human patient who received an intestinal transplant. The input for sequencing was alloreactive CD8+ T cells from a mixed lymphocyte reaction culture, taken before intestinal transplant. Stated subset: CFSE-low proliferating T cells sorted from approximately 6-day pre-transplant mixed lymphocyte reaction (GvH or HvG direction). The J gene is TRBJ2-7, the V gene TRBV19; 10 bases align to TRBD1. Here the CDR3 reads CASSTGTGVLEQYF. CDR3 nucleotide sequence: TGTGCCAGTAGTACCGGGACAGGGGTCCTCGAGCAGTACTTC.